The 6 T cell receptor beta chains given below trace back to one sample, sequenced in a study of control samples from healthy donors and cancer patients. The protocol was immunoSEQ multiplex PCR, while the TCRdb copy is restricted to in-frame clones and leaves out a portion. The repertoire holds under 100,000 clones, with around 89% as singletons. The sequenced sample consisted of blood. Every receptor here comes from a woman aged 65 to 85 in good health.

The J gene is TRBJ2-5, the V gene TRBV3-1 (or the pseudogene TRBV3-2), with TRBD1 matching 8 bases. Germline V gene lookup returns CDR1 LGHDT and CDR2 YNNKEL (reference sequence). Germline trimming cut 1 base from V and 4 bases from J; bases unmatched to any gene: 5. This CDR3 has 15 amino acids. This CDR3 reads CASSQGAGQAETQYF. CDR3 bases: TGTGCCAGCAGCCAAGGGGCGGGACAGGCAGAGACCCAGTACTTC.

V gene TRBV5-1 combines with J gene TRBJ2-4; TRBD2 matches 8 bases. Per the germline V gene, CDR1 is SGHRS and CDR2 is YFSETQ. The CDR3 runs to 15 residues. V dropped 2 bases and J dropped 0; count of bases not matched to a gene: 1. The CDR3 coding sequence is TGCGCCAGCAGCTTCAGCGGGGGAGCCAAAAACATTCAGTACTTC. Protein: CASSFSGGAKNIQYF.

The rearrangement joins TRBV7-2 to TRBJ2-7, with D perhaps TRBD2 (5 bases). V dropped 2 bases and J dropped 5 bases, with 10 bases sitting between them. Germline CDR1 reads SGHTA; CDR2 reads FQGNSA. The CDR3 runs 13 residues. The CDR3 reads CASSLRSGDEQYF. The CDR3, as DNA: TGTGCCAGCAGCTTAAGGTCCGGGGACGAGCAGTACTTC.

The chain combines TRBV27 with TRBJ2-7; 7 bases are shared with TRBD2. The CDR3 extends over 14 amino acids. V lost 9 bases, J lost 0 bases, and 8 bases stayed unmatched. Germline values: CDR1 MNHEY, CDR2 SMNVEV (reference sequence). The CDR3 nucleotides are TGTGCCAGTACGGGGTCGGGGGGCTCCTACGAGCAGTACTTC. It is translated as CASTGSGGSYEQYF.

This clone was observed once. The chain uses TRBV19 and TRBJ2-7, with no clear D. The V gene lost 3 bases and the J gene lost 3 bases, with 6 bases spanning the gap. The CDR3 runs to 12 residues. Germline V lookup: CDR1 LNHDA, CDR2 SQIVND (reference sequence). The CDR3, as DNA: TGTGCCAGTAGTATGGGCAGCTACGAGCAGTACTTC. Its protein is CASSMGSYEQYF. Together with reference TRBV19 and TRBJ2-7, the CDR3 gives the full variable domain: DGGITQSPKYLFRKEGQNVTLSCEQNLNHDAMYWYRQDPGQGLRLIYYSQIVNDFQKGDIAEGYSVSREKKESFPLTVTSAQKNPTAFYLCASSMGSYEQYFGPGTRLTVT.

The V and J genes are TRBV5-1 and TRBJ2-1; 8 nucleotides line up with TRBD2. The germline V gene encodes CDR1 SGHRS and CDR2 YFSETQ. This CDR3 is 15 amino acids long. V was clipped by 4 bases and J by 4 bases; unmatched bases: 7. The CDR3 DNA follows: TGCGCCAGCAGCCCTAGCGGGTTCTCTTACAATGAGCAGTTCTTC. Amino acid sequence: CASSPSGFSYNEQFF.